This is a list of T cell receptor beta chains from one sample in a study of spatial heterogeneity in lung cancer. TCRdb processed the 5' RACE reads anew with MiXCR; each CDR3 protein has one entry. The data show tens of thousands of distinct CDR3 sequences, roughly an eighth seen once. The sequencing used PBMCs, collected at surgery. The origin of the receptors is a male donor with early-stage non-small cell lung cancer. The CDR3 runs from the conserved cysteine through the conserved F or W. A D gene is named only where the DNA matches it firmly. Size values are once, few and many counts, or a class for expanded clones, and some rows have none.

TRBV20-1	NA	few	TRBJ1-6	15	CSASNRKLGNSPLHF	TGCAGTGCTAGTAATCGGAAACTCGGTAATTCACCCCTCCACTTT
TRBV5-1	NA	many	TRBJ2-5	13	CASSTAPEETQYF	TGCGCCAGCAGCACGGCGCCTGAAGAGACCCAGTACTTC
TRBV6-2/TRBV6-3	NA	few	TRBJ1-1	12	CASSYDRVEAFF	TGTGCCAGCAGTTACGATAGGGTTGAAGCTTTCTTT
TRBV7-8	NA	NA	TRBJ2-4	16	CASSLGYRGVKNIQYF	TGTGCCAGCAGCTTAGGATATCGGGGAGTCAAAAACATTCAGTACTTC
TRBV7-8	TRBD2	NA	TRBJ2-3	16	CASSLAGGLITDTQYF	TGTGCCAGCAGCTTAGCGGGAGGGCTCATTACAGATACGCAGTATTTT
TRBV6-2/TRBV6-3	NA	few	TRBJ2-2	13	CASSYETSGELFF	TGTGCCAGCAGTTACGAAACTAGCGGGGAGCTGTTTTTT
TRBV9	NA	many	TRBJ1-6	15	CASSREQGYNSPLHF	TGTGCCAGCAGCAGAGAACAGGGATATAATTCACCCCTCCACTTT
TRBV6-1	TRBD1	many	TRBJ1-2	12	CASQGQFYGYTF	TGTGCCAGCCAGGGACAGTTCTATGGCTACACCTTC
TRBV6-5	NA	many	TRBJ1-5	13	CASREQFHQPQHF	TGTGCCAGCAGAGAACAGTTCCATCAGCCCCAGCATTTT
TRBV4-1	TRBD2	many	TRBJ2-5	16	CASSQDDRGGRETQYF	TGCGCCAGCAGCCAAGATGACCGGGGGGGCAGGGAGACCCAGTACTTC
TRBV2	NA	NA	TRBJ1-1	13	CASSAEGGTEAFF	TGTGCCAGCAGCGCGGAGGGAGGCACTGAAGCTTTCTTT
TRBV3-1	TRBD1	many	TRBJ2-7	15	CASSQGWTGLGEQYF	TGTGCCAGCAGCCAAGGCTGGACAGGGCTGGGAGAGCAGTACTTC
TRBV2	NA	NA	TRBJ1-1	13	CATHEFMNTEAFF	TGTGCCACCCACGAGTTCATGAACACTGAAGCTTTCTTT
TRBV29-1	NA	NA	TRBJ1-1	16	CSVEGGYWDVNTEAFF	TGCAGCGTTGAAGGCGGCTATTGGGACGTGAACACTGAAGCTTTCTTT
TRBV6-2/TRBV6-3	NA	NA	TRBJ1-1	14	CASSYDHLNTEAFF	TGTGCCAGCAGTTACGATCACCTGAACACTGAAGCTTTCTTT
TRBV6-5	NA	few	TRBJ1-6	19	CASSYSARGAGSYNSPLHF	TGTGCCAGCAGTTACTCGGCTCGGGGGGCGGGCTCCTATAATTCACCCCTCCACTTT
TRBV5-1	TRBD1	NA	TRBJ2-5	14	CASHNRQGDETQYF	TGCGCCAGCCACAACCGACAGGGTGATGAGACCCAGTACTTC
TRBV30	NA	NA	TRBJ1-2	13	CAWMSGRGYGYTF	TGTGCCTGGATGTCAGGACGGGGCTATGGCTACACCTTC
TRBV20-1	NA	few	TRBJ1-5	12	CSAGPWGQPQHF	TGCAGTGCTGGGCCATGGGGTCAGCCCCAGCATTTT
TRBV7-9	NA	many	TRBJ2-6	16	CASSLAKGSGANVLTF	TGTGCCAGCAGCTTAGCGAAAGGTTCTGGGGCCAACGTCCTGACTTTC
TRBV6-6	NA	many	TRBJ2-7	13	CASTPYTPYEQYF	TGTGCCAGCACCCCCTATACGCCCTACGAGCAGTACTTC
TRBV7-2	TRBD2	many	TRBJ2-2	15	CASSLASGRTGELFF	TGTGCCAGCAGCTTAGCTAGCGGGAGGACGGGGGAGCTGTTTTTT
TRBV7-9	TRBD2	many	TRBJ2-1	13	CASPAGGRYEQFF	TGTGCCAGCCCAGCGGGAGGGCGATATGAGCAGTTCTTC
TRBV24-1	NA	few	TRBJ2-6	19	CATSDPGTPVTSGANVLTF	TGTGCCACCAGTGATCCCGGGACACCAGTTACATCTGGGGCCAACGTCCTGACTTTC
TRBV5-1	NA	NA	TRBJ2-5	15	CASRGEGEPGETQYF	TGCGCCAGCAGAGGGGAGGGGGAACCCGGAGAGACCCAGTACTTC
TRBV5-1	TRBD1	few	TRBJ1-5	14	CASSPTGEHQPQHF	TGCGCCAGCAGCCCGACAGGGGAGCATCAGCCCCAGCATTTT
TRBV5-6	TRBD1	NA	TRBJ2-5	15	CASSIWTGGVKTQYF	TGTGCCAGCAGCATCTGGACAGGGGGCGTGAAGACCCAGTACTTC
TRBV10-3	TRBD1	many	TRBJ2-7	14	CAIRPFGTGHEQYF	TGTGCCATCAGACCATTCGGGACAGGCCACGAGCAGTACTTC
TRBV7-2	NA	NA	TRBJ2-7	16	CASSPSSGLLSYEQYF	TGTGCCAGCAGCCCCTCGTCGGGACTCCTCTCCTACGAGCAGTACTTC
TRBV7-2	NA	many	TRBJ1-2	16	CASSLRLGRDNYGYTF	TGTGCCAGCAGCTTAAGATTGGGCAGGGATAACTATGGCTACACCTTC
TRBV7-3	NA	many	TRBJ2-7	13	CASSSGPSYEQYF	TGTGCCAGCAGCTCGGGACCCTCCTACGAGCAGTACTTC
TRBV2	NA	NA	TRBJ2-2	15	CASWPRAGHTGELFF	TGTGCCAGCTGGCCCCGGGCAGGCCACACCGGGGAGCTGTTTTTT
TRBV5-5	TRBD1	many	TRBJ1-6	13	CASSLTGDSPLHF	TGTGCCAGCAGCTTGACAGGGGATTCACCCCTCCACTTT
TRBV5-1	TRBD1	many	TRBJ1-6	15	CASSPETGTGVPLHF	TGCGCCAGCAGCCCAGAGACAGGGACGGGTGTTCCCCTCCACTTT
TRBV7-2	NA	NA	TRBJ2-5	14	CASSLVGYQETQYF	TGTGCCAGCAGCTTAGTAGGGTACCAAGAGACCCAGTACTTC
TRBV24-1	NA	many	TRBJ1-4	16	CATSDRDGATNEKLFF	TGTGCCACCAGTGACAGGGACGGCGCAACTAATGAAAAACTGTTTTTT
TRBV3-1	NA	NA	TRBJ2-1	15	CASSQTQNSYNEQFF	TGTGCCAGCAGCCAAACACAGAATTCCTACAATGAGCAGTTCTTC
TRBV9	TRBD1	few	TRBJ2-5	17	CASSGQTGTGVGETQYF	TGTGCCAGCAGCGGGCAGACCGGGACAGGCGTGGGGGAGACCCAGTACTTC
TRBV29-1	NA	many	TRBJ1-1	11	CSAITNTEAFF	TGCAGCGCCATAACGAACACTGAAGCTTTCTTT
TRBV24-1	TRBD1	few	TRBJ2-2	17	CATSDSGTGGFTGELFF	TGTGCCACCAGTGACTCCGGGACAGGGGGCTTCACCGGGGAGCTGTTTTTT
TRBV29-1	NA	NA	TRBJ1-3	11	CSVFGGNTIYF	TGCAGCGTTTTTGGTGGAAACACCATATATTTT
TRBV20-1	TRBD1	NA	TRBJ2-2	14	CSARPGQPTGELFF	TGCAGTGCTAGGCCGGGACAGCCCACCGGGGAGCTGTTTTTT
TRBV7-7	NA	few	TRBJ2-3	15	CASSLEAGSTDTQYF	TGTGCTAGCAGCTTAGAGGCAGGTAGCACAGATACGCAGTATTTT
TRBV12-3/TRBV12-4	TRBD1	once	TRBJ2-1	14	CASRSGQGLNEQFF	TGTGCCAGCAGATCGGGACAGGGTCTTAATGAGCAGTTCTTC
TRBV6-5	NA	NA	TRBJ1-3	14	CASSTSPSGNTIYF	TGTGCCAGCAGTACGTCCCCCTCTGGAAACACCATATATTTT
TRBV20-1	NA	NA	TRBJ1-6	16	CSASPTAEGLNSPLHF	TGCAGTGCTAGTCCGACAGCGGAGGGATTAAATTCACCCCTCCACTTT
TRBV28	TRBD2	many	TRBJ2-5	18	CASTAGLAGATAQETQYF	TGTGCCAGCACCGCAGGACTAGCGGGAGCTACCGCCCAAGAGACCCAGTACTTC
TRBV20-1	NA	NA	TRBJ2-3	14	CSARGSGSTDTQYF	TGCAGTGCCAGGGGTAGCGGGAGCACAGATACGCAGTATTTT
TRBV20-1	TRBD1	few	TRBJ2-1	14	CSARTGGTLNEQFF	TGCAGTGCCCGGACAGGGGGCACCCTCAACGAGCAGTTCTTC
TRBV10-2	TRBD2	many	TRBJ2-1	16	CASSELGLAGVNEQFF	TGCGCCAGCAGTGAGCTCGGACTAGCGGGAGTTAATGAGCAGTTCTTC
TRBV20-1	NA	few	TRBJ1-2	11	CSARKGRGYTF	TGCAGTGCTAGAAAGGGACGGGGCTACACCTTC
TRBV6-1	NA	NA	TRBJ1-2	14	CASSEAAGGYGYTF	TGTGCCAGCAGTGAAGCGGCGGGCGGCTATGGCTACACCTTC
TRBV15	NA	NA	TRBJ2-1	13	CATSRGLANKQFF	TGTGCCACCAGCAGAGGACTCGCCAATAAGCAGTTCTTC
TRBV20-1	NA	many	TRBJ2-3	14	CSACSPPSTDTQYF	TGCAGTGCCTGCAGTCCCCCTAGCACAGATACGCAGTATTTT
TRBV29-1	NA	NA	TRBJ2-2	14	CSASTGLGTGELFF	TGCAGCGCGTCAACAGGGTTGGGGACCGGGGAGCTGTTTTTT